These 27 T cell receptor beta chains originate from one sample sequenced in a study of blood T cells in healthy people across ages. A second PCR of 7 to 11 cycles used a sample-barcoded 5' primer and a J-beta primer mix. TCRdb re-called the 5' RACE reads with MiXCR, one entry per CDR3 protein. Among about 900,000 distinct CDR3 sequences listed, around 49% were seen once. Sequenced sample: blood. The receptors were gathered from a man aged 25-45 years in good health.

V and J are TRBV9 and TRBJ1-6, with a tentative D call TRBD1 (6 bases). V lost 0 bases and J lost 8, with 12 bases in between. Per the germline V gene, CDR1 is SGDLS and CDR2 is YYNGEE. The length of the CDR3 is 15 residues. Here the CDR3 DNA reads TGTGCCAGCAGCGTAGACGGCAGGGGTGATTCACCCCTCCACTTT. As protein: CASSVDGRGDSPLHF.

This clonotype has just a few counts. The V call is TRBV4-2, the J call TRBJ1-2; 7 nucleotides align to TRBD1. From germline, CDR1 is LGHNA and CDR2 YNFKEQ. There are 19 residues in the CDR3. Trimming cost V 0 bases and J 2 bases; bases outside gene matches: 15. In DNA, the CDR3 is TGTGCCAGCAGCCAAGAGGAGTCCGGGACAGCCGCCAGAAACTATGGCTACACCTTC. This sequence encodes CASSQEESGTAARNYGYTF.

The V and J genes are TRBV6-6 and TRBJ2-2; D is perhaps TRBD2 (5 bases). Germline V CDR1 and CDR2: MNHNY, SVGAGI (reference sequence). Trimming took 2 bases from V and 7 from J, leaving 14 bases between them. CDR3 length: 15 amino acids. CDR3 loop: CASSYRASLNGELFF. Written as DNA, the CDR3 is TGTGCCAGCAGTTACAGGGCTAGCTTGAACGGGGAGCTGTTTTTT.

This clonotype was seen repeatedly, ten times or more. The chain recombines TRBV5-5 with TRBJ1-2, with 8 bases identical to TRBD1. Germline V gives CDR1 SGHKS, CDR2 YYEKEE (reference sequence). The CDR3 spans 12 residues. V dropped 4 bases and J dropped 8; count of bases not matched to a gene: 4. The CDR3 spells CASSPQGGGYTF. The CDR3 coding sequence is TGTGCCAGCAGCCCACAGGGGGGCGGCTACACCTTC.

The chain recombines TRBV6-2 or TRBV6-3 with TRBJ2-1; D tentatively reads TRBD1 or TRBD2 (5 bases each). V lost 5 bases and J 15 bases, leaving 23 bases between the germline ends. The CDR3 runs to 14 residues. Germline CDR1 reads MNHEY; CDR2 reads SVGEGT. CDR3 amino acids: CASSPPGTIRLTFF. As DNA, the CDR3 is TGTGCCAGCAGTCCCCCGGGGACGATAAGACTTACGTTCTTC.

The rearrangement joins TRBV7-2 to TRBJ1-6, with D possibly being TRBD1 (5 bases). Germline CDR1 and CDR2: SGHTA and FQGNSA. The V end was cut by 6 bases, the J end by 13 bases, with 31 bases between. The CDR3 is 18 amino acids. CDR3 nucleotides: TGTGCCAGCAGTCCTTATACCGATGTGGGGGTCCTTCTTAGGCCCCTCCACTTT. Residues: CASSPYTDVGVLLRPLHF.

This clonotype was seen once. The rearrangement links TRBV5-1 to TRBJ2-3; TRBD1 aligns across 7 bases. The CDR3 is 13 amino acids. CDR1 and CDR2 (germline): SGHRS, YFSETQ. Germline trimming cut 4 bases from V and 5 bases from J; bases unmatched to any gene: 4. DNA of the CDR3: TGCGCCAGCAGCCGACAGGGCCGAGATACGCAGTATTTT. Translating it yields CASSRQGRDTQYF.

The chain has TRBV5-6 and TRBJ2-7; TRBD2 agrees at 8 bases. The CDR3 is made up of 17 amino acids. With 2 bases clipped from V and 7 bases from J, the junction kept 17 bases outside the gene matches. The germline V gene has CDR1 SGHDT and CDR2 YYEEEE. The CDR3 nucleotides are TGTGCCAGCAGCTTAGAGGTCTTAGCGGGGAGTGGTAATGAGCAGTACTTC. This gives the protein CASSLEVLAGSGNEQYF.

A single count supports this clonotype. The chain is built from TRBV4-3 and TRBJ1-6; tentatively, D is TRBD1 (6 bases). The length of the CDR3 is 16 residues. The V end was cut by 0 bases, the J end by 9 bases, with 15 bases between. Per germline, CDR1 LGHNA and CDR2 YSLEER. CDR3 protein: CASSQDGRGSSSPLHF. The CDR3 DNA reads as TGCGCCAGCAGCCAAGATGGCAGGGGATCTAGTTCACCCCTCCACTTT.

This clonotype was counted only a few times. This rearrangement joins TRBV10-3 to TRBJ2-3; maybe TRBD2 (7 bases). The length of the CDR3 is 14 residues. CDR1 and CDR2 from the germline V gene are ENHRY and SYGVKD. The germline V and J ends were trimmed by 8 bases and 2 bases, with 14 bases remaining between them. The CDR3 sequence: CAIRTGGLTDTQYF. CDR3 bases: TGTGCCATCCGAACGGGGGGCCTCACAGATACGCAGTATTTT.

CDR3 residues: CASSFPRGRSGETQYF. The CDR3 bases are TGTGCCAGCAGCTTTCCCCGAGGACGGTCAGGGGAGACCCAGTACTTC. The V gene is TRBV7-9, the J gene TRBJ2-5; the D gene is possibly TRBD1 (5 bases). The CDR3 runs 16 residues. The V end lost 3 bases, the J end lost 5 bases, and 19 bases lay between the germline ends. CDR1 is SEHNR and CDR2 is FQNEAQ in the germline V gene (reference sequence).

The sample holds one count of this clonotype. The V call is TRBV7-9, the J call TRBJ1-5; D uncertain. The CDR3 contains 15 residues. Germline-derived CDR1 and CDR2 are SEHNR and FQNEAQ (reference sequence). Trimming took 7 bases from V and 5 from J, leaving 18 bases between them. The CDR3 loop reads CASTDAYDKDQPQHF. The CDR3 bases are TGTGCCAGCACCGACGCTTACGACAAAGATCAGCCCCAGCATTTT.

This clonotype came up a few times. The chain combines TRBV20-1 with TRBJ2-2; TRBD2 matches at 7 bases. The J segment lost 1 base and the V segment lost 3 bases, leaving 5 bases of the junction unmatched. The CDR3 spans 15 residues. Germline V CDR1 and CDR2: DFQATT, SNEGSKA (reference sequence). CDR3 bases: TGCAGTGCTAGTGGGAGGGATCGGAACACCGGGGAGCTGTTTTTT. It yields the protein CSASGRDRNTGELFF.

This clonotype was seen only a few times. The V and J genes are TRBV7-8 and TRBJ2-4, with D possibly called TRBD1 or TRBD2 (5 bases each). Trimming shortened V by 2 bases and J by 0 bases, and 14 bases separated the two germline ends. CDR3 size: 17 residues. Germline values: CDR1 SGHVS, CDR2 FQNEAQ. This chain's CDR3 is CASSLPRGRVAKNIQYF. The CDR3 DNA reads as TGTGCCAGCAGCTTACCTCGGGGCAGGGTAGCCAAAAACATTCAGTACTTC. Full variable domain (outside the CDR3, taken from reference TRBV7-8 and TRBJ2-4): GAGVSQSPRYKVAKRGQDVALRCDPISGHVSLFWYQQALGQGPEFLTYFQNEAQLDKSGLPSDRFFAERPEGSVSTLKIQRTQQEDSAVYLCASSLPRGRVAKNIQYFGAGTRLSVL.

This clonotype was seen only a few times. The chain links TRBV3-1 to TRBJ2-1; tentatively, D is TRBD2 (5 bases). Per germline, CDR1 LGHDT and CDR2 YNNKEL (reference sequence). The CDR3 length is 17 residues. Trimming stripped 8 bases from V and 3 bases from J, with 23 bases between. The CDR3 DNA sequence: TGTGCCAGCCAGTCCCCCGGTAGGCCGGGAATCTACAATGAGCAGTTCTTC. Its translation is CASQSPGRPGIYNEQFF.

This clonotype was seen a handful of times. The chain combines TRBV2 with TRBJ2-3, with TRBD2 matching over 10 bases. Germline V lookup: CDR1 SNHLY, CDR2 FYNNEI. The CDR3 has 15 amino acids. Trimming cost V 3 bases and J 6 bases; bases outside gene matches: 6. DNA for the CDR3: TGTGCCAGCAGTGAGTCTAGCGGGGGCAGGGATACGCAGTATTTT. This encodes CASSESSGGRDTQYF.

This chain connects TRBV7-2 to TRBJ1-6; TRBD1 matches 8 bases. V trimming: 4 bases; J trimming: 2 bases; junction bases outside the gene matches: 4. The CDR3 is 16 amino acids. Germline V gene data show CDR1 as SGHTA and CDR2 as FQGNSA. CDR3 loop: CASSYHRGAYNSPLHF. CDR3 DNA: TGTGCCAGCAGCTACCACAGGGGGGCCTATAATTCACCCCTCCACTTT.

The rearrangement uses TRBV7-9 and TRBJ1-1; 7 bases align to TRBD1. There are 15 residues in the CDR3. Germline V CDR1 and CDR2: SEHNR, FQNEAQ (reference sequence). J lost 4 bases, V lost 10 bases, and 15 bases had no gene match. Written as DNA, the CDR3 is TGTGCCATCTCGACAGGGCTCAGTATGGGCACTGAAGCTTTCTTT. It is translated as CAISTGLSMGTEAFF.

This rearrangement joins TRBV5-1 to TRBJ2-4; 8 bases align to TRBD1. Germline loops: CDR1 SGHRS, CDR2 YFSETQ. V shed 2 bases, J shed 13 bases, and the junction held 11 bases outside the gene matches. The CDR3 is 14 residues long. CDR3 loop: CASSFGQGLGEQYF. CDR3 DNA: TGCGCCAGCAGCTTTGGACAGGGCCTTGGGGAGCAGTACTTC.

This clonotype has only a few counts. V and J are TRBV6-5 and TRBJ2-7; 13 bases match TRBD2. Germline-derived CDR1 and CDR2 are MNHEY and SVGAGI. Trimming removed 8 bases from V and 3 bases from J; junction bases left unmatched: 10. This CDR3 contains 16 residues. The CDR3 loop reads CASGAGTSGTNYEQYF. Here the CDR3 DNA reads TGTGCCAGCGGGGCCGGGACTAGCGGGACCAACTACGAGCAGTACTTC.

In its sample, this clonotype was seen once. The chain is built from TRBV30 and TRBJ2-7; D is unclear. Germline CDR1 is GTSNPN and CDR2 is SVGIG (reference sequence). V lost 3 bases to trimming and J lost 2 bases, with 8 bases between them. The CDR3 spans 12 residues. DNA for the CDR3: TGTGCCTGGAGAGGAATTACCTACGAGCAGTACTTC. Amino acid sequence: CAWRGITYEQYF. Combining the CDR3 with reference TRBV30 and TRBJ2-7 gives the whole variable domain SQTIHQWPATLVQPVGSPLSLECTVEGTSNPNLYWYRQAAGRGLQLLFYSVGIGQISSEVPQNLSASRPQDRQFILSSKKLLLSDSGFYLCAWRGITYEQYFGPGTRLTVT.

This clonotype was seen a single time. The chain uses TRBV28 and TRBJ2-4; the D is unclear. The end of the DNA is better explained by TRBJ2-7, so the J call may be wrong. CDR1 is MDHEN, CDR2 SYDVKM, per germline. The CDR3 runs 14 residues. This CDR3 is CASSYVGQPNEQYF. The CDR3 bases are TGTGCCAGCAGTTATGTAGGGCAGCCCAACGAGCAGTACTTC.

This clonotype was counted only a few times. The chain is built from TRBV27 and TRBJ2-7; D is uncertain. The CDR3 length is 13 residues. Germline lookup yields CDR1 MNHEY and CDR2 SMNVEV (reference sequence). The CDR3 protein is CASAFRSSYEQYF. CDR3 nucleotide sequence: TGTGCTTCCGCATTCAGGAGCTCCTACGAGCAGTACTTC.

This clonotype showed up just a few times. The chain has TRBV12-3 or TRBV12-4 and TRBJ1-5; TRBD1 might be the D (6 bases). Trimming took 7 bases from V and 0 from J, leaving 10 bases between them. CDR3 length: 14 amino acids. The CDR3 region is CASTLDSSNQPQHF. Here the CDR3 DNA reads TGTGCCAGCACCCTGGACAGTAGCAATCAGCCCCAGCATTTT.

The CDR3 DNA reads TGTGCCAGCAGTTTACGGAACCAAGAGACCCAGTACTTC. It yields the protein CASSLRNQETQYF. The V call is TRBV12-3 or TRBV12-4, the J call TRBJ2-5; D ambiguous. Trimming cost V 2 bases and J 0 bases, with 4 bases left between them. The CDR3 consists of 13 residues.

The chain joins TRBV7-9 to TRBJ2-7; no firm D call. The CDR3 is made up of 15 amino acids. Trimming removed 3 bases from V and 0 bases from J, with 12 bases in between. Germline V gives CDR1 SEHNR, CDR2 FQNEAQ (reference sequence). The DNA for the CDR3 is TGTGCCAGCAGCTTCGGCGGACGGACCTCCTACGAGCAGTACTTC. Translation gives CASSFGGRTSYEQYF.

In this sample, this clonotype turned up a few times. The V gene is TRBV7-2, the J gene TRBJ2-3, with TRBD2 matching 10 bases. After removal of 5 bases from V and 2 bases from J, the junction contained 4 bases not matched to a gene. Germline CDR1 is SGHTA and CDR2 is FQGNSA. The CDR3 extends over 15 amino acids. In DNA form, the CDR3 reads TGTGCCAGCAGCCGGGGGACTAGCGACACAGATACGCAGTATTTT. Amino acids: CASSRGTSDTDTQYF.